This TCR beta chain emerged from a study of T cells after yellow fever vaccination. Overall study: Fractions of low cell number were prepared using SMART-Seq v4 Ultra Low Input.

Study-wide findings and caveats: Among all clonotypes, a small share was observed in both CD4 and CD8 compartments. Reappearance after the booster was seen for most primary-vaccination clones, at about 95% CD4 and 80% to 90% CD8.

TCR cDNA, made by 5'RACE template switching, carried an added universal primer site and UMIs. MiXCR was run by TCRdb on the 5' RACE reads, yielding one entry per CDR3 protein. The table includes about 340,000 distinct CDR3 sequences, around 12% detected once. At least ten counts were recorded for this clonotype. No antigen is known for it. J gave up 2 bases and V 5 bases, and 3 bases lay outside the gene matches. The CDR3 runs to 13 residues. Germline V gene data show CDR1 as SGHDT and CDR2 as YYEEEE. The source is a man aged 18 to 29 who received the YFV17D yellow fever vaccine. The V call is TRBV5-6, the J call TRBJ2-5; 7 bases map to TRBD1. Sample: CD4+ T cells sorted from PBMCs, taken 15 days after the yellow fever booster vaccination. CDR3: CASRQTGQETQYF. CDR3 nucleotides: TGTGCCAGCAGACAGACAGGGCAAGAGACCCAGTACTTC.